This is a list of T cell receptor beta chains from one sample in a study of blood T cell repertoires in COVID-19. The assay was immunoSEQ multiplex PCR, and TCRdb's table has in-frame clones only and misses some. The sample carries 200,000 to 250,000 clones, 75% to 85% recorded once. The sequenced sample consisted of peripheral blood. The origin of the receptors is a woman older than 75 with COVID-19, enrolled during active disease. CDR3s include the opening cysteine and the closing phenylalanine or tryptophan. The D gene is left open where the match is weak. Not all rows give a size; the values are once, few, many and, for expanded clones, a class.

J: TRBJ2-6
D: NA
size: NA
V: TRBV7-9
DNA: TGTGCCAGCTCCCCTCAGGGCCCTGGGGCCAACGTCCTGACTTTC
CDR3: CASSPQGPGANVLTF

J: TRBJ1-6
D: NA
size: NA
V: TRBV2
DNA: TGTGCCAGCAGTGACCCAGGGGTCGATTCACCCCTCCACTTT
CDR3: CASSDPGVDSPLHF

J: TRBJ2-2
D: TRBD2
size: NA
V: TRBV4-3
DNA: TGCGCCAGCAGCCAATCCCGCCCGGGGACTAGCGGCGCGAACACCGGGGAGCTGTTTTTT
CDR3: CASSQSRPGTSGANTGELFF

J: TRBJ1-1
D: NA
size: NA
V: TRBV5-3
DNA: TGTGCCAGAAGCTTGGTGACAGGCCGGAGTTCCACTGAAGCTTTCTTT
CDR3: CARSLVTGRSSTEAFF

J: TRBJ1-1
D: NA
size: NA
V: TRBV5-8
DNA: TGTGCCAGCAGCTTTTCTAGGAACACTGAAGCTTTCTTT
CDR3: CASSFSRNTEAFF

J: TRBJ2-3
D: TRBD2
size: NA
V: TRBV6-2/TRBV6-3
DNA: TGTGCCAGCAGTTACCTAGGCGGGAGAAGCACTCATACGCAGTATTTT
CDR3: CASSYLGGRSTHTQYF

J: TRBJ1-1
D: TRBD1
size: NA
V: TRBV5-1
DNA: TGCGCCAGCAGCCCAGGGGGCCGGGGTGAAGCTTTCTTT
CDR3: CASSPGGRGEAFF

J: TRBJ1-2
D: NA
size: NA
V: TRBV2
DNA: TGTGCCAGCAGTGAACCCTCCTATGGCTACACCTTC
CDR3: CASSEPSYGYTF

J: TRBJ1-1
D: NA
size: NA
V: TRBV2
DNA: TGTGCCAGCAGTGAACAGGGTGGGACTGAAGCTTTCTTT
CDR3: CASSEQGGTEAFF

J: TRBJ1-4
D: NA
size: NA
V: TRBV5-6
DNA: TGTGCCAGCAGCGAACGGAAGGGAGCTCAACTAACTAATGAAAAACTGTTTTTT
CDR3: CASSERKGAQLTNEKLFF

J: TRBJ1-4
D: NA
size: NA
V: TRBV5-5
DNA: TGTGCCAGCAGCTTTTTGGGTCAGGGAGAAAAACTGTTTTTT
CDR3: CASSFLGQGEKLFF

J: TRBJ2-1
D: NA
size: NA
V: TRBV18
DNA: TGTGCCAGCTCACCCGACAATGAGCAGTTCTTC
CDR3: CASSPDNEQFF

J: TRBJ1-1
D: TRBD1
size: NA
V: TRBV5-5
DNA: TGTGCCAGCAGCTTGGTCAGGACAGGGTACATGAACACTGAAGCTTTCTTT
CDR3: CASSLVRTGYMNTEAFF

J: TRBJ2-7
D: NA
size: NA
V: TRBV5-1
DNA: TGCGCCAGCAGCTCGGAACCTTCCGGGTCCTACCTTTACTTC
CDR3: CASSSEPSGSYLYF

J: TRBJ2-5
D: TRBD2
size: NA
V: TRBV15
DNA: TGTGCCACCAGCCGAGGAGGGTTAGCGGGGGGCCAAGAGACCCAGTACTTC
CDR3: CATSRGGLAGGQETQYF

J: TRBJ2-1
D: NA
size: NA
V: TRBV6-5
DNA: TGTGCCAGCAGTTACTGGGGCAGTGAGCAGTTCTTC
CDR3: CASSYWGSEQFF

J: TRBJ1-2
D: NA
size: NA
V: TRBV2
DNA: TGTGCCAGCAGTGAAGAGGGGGTCGTTGGCTACACCTTC
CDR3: CASSEEGVVGYTF

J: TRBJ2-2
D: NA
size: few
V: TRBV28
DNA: TGTGCCACGGTGAGGGCAGCTTCCACCGGGGAGCTGTTTTTT
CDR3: CATVRAASTGELFF

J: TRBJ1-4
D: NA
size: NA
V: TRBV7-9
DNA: TGTGCCAGCAGCCCGGGGGGGTCCGGACTGTTTTTT
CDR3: CASSPGGSGLFF

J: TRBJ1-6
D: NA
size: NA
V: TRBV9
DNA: TGTGCCAGCAGCGTAGCCGGGGGAGAATCACCCCTCCACTTT
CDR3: CASSVAGGESPLHF

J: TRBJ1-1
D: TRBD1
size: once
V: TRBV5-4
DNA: TGTGCCAGCAGCCCGCCGGGACAGGTGAACACTGAAGCTTTCTTT
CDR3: CASSPPGQVNTEAFF

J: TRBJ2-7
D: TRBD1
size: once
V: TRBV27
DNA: TGTGCCAGCAGCATCAGGGACAGGGCGGCGGGCGAGCAGTACTTC
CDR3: CASSIRDRAAGEQYF

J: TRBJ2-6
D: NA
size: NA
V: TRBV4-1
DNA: TGCGCCAGCAGCCAATCCAGACCCGTAACAGGCTCTGGGGCCAACGTCCTGACTTTC
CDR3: CASSQSRPVTGSGANVLTF

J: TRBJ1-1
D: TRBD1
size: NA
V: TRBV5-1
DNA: TGCGCCAGCAGCTTGGCCGCAGGCAGGGGGCCGGCTGAAGCTTTCTTT
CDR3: CASSLAAGRGPAEAFF

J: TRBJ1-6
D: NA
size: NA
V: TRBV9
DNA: TGTGCCAGCAGCGTATCATGGGCTAATTCACCCCTCCACTTT
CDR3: CASSVSWANSPLHF

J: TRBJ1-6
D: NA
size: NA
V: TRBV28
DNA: TGTGCCAGCAGTTTATCCGGACAAAATAATTCACCCCTCCACTTT
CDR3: CASSLSGQNNSPLHF

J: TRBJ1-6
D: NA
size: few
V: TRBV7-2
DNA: TGTGCCAGCAGCTTTTATAGGAGCTCCTATAATTCACCCCTCCACTTT
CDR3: CASSFYRSSYNSPLHF

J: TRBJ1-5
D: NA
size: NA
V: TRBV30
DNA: TGTGCCTGGAGTACAGGAGCGGGTCAGCCCCAGCATTTT
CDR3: CAWSTGAGQPQHF

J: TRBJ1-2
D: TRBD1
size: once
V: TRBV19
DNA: TGTGCCAGTCGGACAGGTGAAAACTATGGCTACACCTTC
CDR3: CASRTGENYGYTF

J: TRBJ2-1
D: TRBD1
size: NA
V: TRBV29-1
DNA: TGCAGCGTTGATCTGGGACAGGGTTTCAATGAGCAGTTCTTC
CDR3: CSVDLGQGFNEQFF

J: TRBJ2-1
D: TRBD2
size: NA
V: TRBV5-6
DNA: TGTGCCAGCAGCTTGGGGCTAGCGGGCTTTCAGTTCTTC
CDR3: CASSLGLAGFQFF

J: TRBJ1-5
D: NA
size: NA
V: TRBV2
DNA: TGTGCCAGCAGTGAATCTAGCTTCGGGCAGCCCCAGCATTTT
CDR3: CASSESSFGQPQHF

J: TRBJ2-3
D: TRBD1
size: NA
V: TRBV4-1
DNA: TGCGCCAGCAGCCCCGGGGACAGGGTGCAGGATACGCAGTATTTT
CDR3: CASSPGDRVQDTQYF

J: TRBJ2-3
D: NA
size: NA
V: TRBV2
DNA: TGTGCCAGCAGTGTTTGGACTAGCACAGATACGCAGTATTTT
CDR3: CASSVWTSTDTQYF

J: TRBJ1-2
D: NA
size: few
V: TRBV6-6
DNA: TGTGCCAGCCTAGGGGCTTCTAACTATGGCTACACCTTC
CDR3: CASLGASNYGYTF

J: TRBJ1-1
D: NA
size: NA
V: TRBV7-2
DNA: TGTGCCAGCAGCTTAGAGGCCGGAGGAAACACTGAAGCTTTCTTT
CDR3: CASSLEAGGNTEAFF

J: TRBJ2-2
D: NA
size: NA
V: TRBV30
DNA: TGTGCCTGGAGCAGCGGAAACACCGGGGAGCTGTTTTTT
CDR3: CAWSSGNTGELFF

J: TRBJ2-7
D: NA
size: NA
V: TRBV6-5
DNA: TGTGCCAGCAGTTACTCATTAGAGAGGCCGGACGAGCAGTACTTC
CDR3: CASSYSLERPDEQYF

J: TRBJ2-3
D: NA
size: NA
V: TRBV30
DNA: TGTGCCTGGAGTCTAGAGAGCACAGATACGCAGTATTTT
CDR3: CAWSLESTDTQYF

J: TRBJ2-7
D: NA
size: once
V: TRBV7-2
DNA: TGTGCCAGCAGCTTAAACGGCAGGGGATCCTACGAGCAGTACTTC
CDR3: CASSLNGRGSYEQYF

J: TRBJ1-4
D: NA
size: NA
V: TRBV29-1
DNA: TGCAGCGTTGAAGGCCTGGTGGAGGGGACTGGAAAACTGTTTTTT
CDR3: CSVEGLVEGTGKLFF

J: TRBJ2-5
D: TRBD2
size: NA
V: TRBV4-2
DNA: TGTGCCAGCAGCCAAGTCGAGGGGTCTAGCGGGTCACCTTCTCAAGAGACCCAGTACTTC
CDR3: CASSQVEGSSGSPSQETQYF

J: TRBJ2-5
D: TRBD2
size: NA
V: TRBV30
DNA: TGTGCCTGGAGACTGGCTAGCGGGAGTGGGGGAGAGACCCAGTACTTC
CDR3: CAWRLASGSGGETQYF

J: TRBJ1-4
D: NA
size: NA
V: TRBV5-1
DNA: TGCGCCAGCAGCTCCGGGGGATTAAATGAAAAACTGTTTTTT
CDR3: CASSSGGLNEKLFF

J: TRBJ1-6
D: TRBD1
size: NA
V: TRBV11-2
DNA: TGTGCCAGCAGTCCAGCTGACAGGGGCGTTTTTTCACCCCTCCACTTT
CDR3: CASSPADRGVFSPLHF

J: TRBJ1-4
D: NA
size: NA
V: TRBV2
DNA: TGTGCCAGCAGTAGCTCAGGGGCGGCTAATGAAAAACTGTTTTTT
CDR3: CASSSSGAANEKLFF

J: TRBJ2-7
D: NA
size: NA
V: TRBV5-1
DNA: TGCGCCAGCAGCTTGGAGGGGCAGTACGAGCAGTACTTC
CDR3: CASSLEGQYEQYF

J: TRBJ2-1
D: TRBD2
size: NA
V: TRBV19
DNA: TGTGCCAGTAGTCTACCACTAGCGGGAGGGCCAGGTGAGCAGTTCTTC
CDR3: CASSLPLAGGPGEQFF

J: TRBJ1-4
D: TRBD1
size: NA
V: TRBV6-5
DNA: TGTGCCAGCAGTTACTCCGGGACAGGGGTCGAAAAACTGTTTTTT
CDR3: CASSYSGTGVEKLFF

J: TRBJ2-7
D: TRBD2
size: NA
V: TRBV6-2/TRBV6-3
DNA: TGTGCCAGCAGCCCAGGACTAGCGGGAGTTCGGACTGGCGAGCAGTACTTC
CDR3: CASSPGLAGVRTGEQYF

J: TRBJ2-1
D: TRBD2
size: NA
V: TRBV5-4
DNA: TGTGCCAGCAGCTTGTCCGGGAGGGCCTCCCTTTGGTACAATGAGCAGTTCTTC
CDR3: CASSLSGRASLWYNEQFF

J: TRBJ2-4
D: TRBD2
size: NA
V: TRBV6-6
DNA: TGTGCCAGCAGTTACGCGGCTAGCGGGACCAAAAACATTCAGTACTTC
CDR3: CASSYAASGTKNIQYF

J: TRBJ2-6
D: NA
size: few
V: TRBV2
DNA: TGTGCCAGCAGTGAACAAGTCGGTGGGGCCAACGTCCTGACTTTC
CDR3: CASSEQVGGANVLTF